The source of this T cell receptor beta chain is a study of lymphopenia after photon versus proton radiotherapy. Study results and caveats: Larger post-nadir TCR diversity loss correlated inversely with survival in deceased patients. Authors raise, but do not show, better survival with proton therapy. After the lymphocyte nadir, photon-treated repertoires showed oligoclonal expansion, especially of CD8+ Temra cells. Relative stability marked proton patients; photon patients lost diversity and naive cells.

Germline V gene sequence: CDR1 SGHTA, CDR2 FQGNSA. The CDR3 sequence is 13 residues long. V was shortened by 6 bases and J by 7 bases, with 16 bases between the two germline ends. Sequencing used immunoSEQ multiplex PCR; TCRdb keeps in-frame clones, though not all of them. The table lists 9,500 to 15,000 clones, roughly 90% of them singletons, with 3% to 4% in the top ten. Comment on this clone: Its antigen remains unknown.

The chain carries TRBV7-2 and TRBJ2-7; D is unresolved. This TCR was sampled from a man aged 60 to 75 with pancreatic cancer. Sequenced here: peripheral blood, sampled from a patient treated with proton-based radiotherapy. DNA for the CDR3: TGTGCCAGCAGTCCAGACACCCGTTGGGAGCAGTACTTC. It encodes CASSPDTRWEQYF.